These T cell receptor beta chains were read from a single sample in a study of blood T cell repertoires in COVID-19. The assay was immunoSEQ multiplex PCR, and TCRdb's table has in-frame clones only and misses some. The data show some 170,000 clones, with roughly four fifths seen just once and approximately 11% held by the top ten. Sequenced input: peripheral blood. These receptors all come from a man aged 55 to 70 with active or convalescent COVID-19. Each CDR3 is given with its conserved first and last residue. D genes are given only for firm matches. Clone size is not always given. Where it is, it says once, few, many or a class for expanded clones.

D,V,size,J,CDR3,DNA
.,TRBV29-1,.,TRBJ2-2,CSVEGVGATGSANTGELFF,TGCAGCGTTGAAGGGGTAGGGGCAACGGGTTCCGCGAACACCGGGGAGCTGTTTTTT
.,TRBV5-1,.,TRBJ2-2,CASRHSREANTGELFF,TGCGCCAGCCGCCACTCCAGGGAGGCGAACACCGGGGAGCTGTTTTTT
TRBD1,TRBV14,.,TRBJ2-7,CASSQETGGYEQYF,TGTGCCAGCAGCCAAGAGACAGGGGGCTACGAGCAGTACTTC
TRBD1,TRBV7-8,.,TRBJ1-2,CASSLARDRAQLGGYTF,TGTGCCAGCAGCTTAGCTCGGGACAGGGCGCAGTTGGGTGGCTACACCTTC
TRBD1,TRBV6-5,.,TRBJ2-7,CASKPGQGNEQYF,TGTGCCAGCAAACCGGGACAGGGGAACGAGCAGTACTTC
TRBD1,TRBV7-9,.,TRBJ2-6,CASSPGQGRRSGANVLTF,TGTGCCAGCAGCCCCGGACAGGGAAGGAGGTCTGGGGCCAACGTCCTGACTTTC
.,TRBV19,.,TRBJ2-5,CASSVGETQYF,TGTGCCAGTAGTGTCGGGGAGACCCAGTACTTC
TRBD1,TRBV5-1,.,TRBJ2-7,CASSLTGTGAYEQYF,TGCGCCAGCAGCTTAACCGGGACAGGTGCCTACGAGCAGTACTTC
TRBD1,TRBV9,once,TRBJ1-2,CASSAQGAFNYGYTF,TGTGCCAGCAGCGCCCAGGGGGCCTTTAACTATGGCTACACCTTC
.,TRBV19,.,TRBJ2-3,CASKEGGEDTQYF,TGTGCCAGCAAGGAAGGGGGAGAGGATACGCAGTATTTT
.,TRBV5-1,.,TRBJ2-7,CASSLEGYEQYF,TGCGCCAGCAGCTTGGAGGGGTACGAGCAGTACTTC
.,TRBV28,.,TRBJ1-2,CASSQPRSAPGYTF,TGTGCCAGCAGTCAACCGCGGAGCGCTCCCGGCTACACCTTC
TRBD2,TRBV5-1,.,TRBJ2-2,CASRPGLAGGLNTGELFF,TGCGCCAGCAGACCTGGACTAGCGGGGGGATTAAACACCGGGGAGCTGTTTTTT
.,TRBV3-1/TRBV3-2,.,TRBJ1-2,CASSQDSSYGYTF,TGTGCCAGCAGCCAAGATTCCAGCTATGGCTACACCTTC
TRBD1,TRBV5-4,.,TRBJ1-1,CASSPQGAGTEAFF,TGTGCCAGCAGCCCTCAGGGGGCGGGCACTGAAGCTTTCTTT
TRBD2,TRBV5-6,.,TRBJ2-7,CASSLRLAAFKSYEQYF,TGTGCCAGCAGCTTGCGACTAGCGGCATTTAAATCCTACGAGCAGTACTTC
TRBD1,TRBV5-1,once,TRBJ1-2,CASSWGQGTNYGYTF,TGCGCCAGCAGCTGGGGACAGGGTACTAACTATGGCTACACCTTC
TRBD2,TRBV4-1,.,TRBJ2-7,CASSLRTSGAGEQYF,TGCGCCAGCAGCCTCCGGACTAGCGGAGCGGGGGAGCAGTACTTC
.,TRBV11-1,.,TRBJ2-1,CASSFRDKGNEQFF,TGTGCCAGCAGCTTCCGGGATAAGGGCAATGAGCAGTTCTTC
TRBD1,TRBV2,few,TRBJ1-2,CASSEQGQGYGYTF,TGTGCCAGTTCCGAACAGGGACAGGGATATGGCTACACCTTC
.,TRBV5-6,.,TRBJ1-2,CASSLRGAYGYTF,TGTGCCAGCAGCTTGCGCGGGGCTTATGGCTACACCTTC
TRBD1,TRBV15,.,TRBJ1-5,CATSRGDGTGKGQPQHF,TGTGCCACCAGCAGAGGAGACGGGACAGGGAAGGGTCAGCCCCAGCATTTT
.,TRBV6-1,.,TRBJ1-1,CASSERHKAFF,TGTGCCAGCAGTGAGAGACACAAAGCTTTCTTT
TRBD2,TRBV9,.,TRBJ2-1,CASSLLAGVYNEQFF,TGTGCCAGCAGCTTGCTAGCGGGGGTGTACAATGAGCAGTTCTTC
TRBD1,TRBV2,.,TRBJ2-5,CASKEVGTGQTQYF,TGTGCCAGCAAGGAGGTGGGGACAGGCCAGACCCAGTACTTC
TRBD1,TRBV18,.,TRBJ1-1,CASSPDRVEMNTEAFF,TGTGCCAGCTCACCGGACAGGGTTGAAATGAACACTGAAGCTTTCTTT
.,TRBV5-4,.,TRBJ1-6,CASSSGRVGSPLHF,TGTGCCAGCAGTTCTGGCAGGGTGGGTTCACCCCTCCACTTT
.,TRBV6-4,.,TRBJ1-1,CASRVAGDTEAFF,TGTGCCAGCAGGGTTGCGGGGGACACTGAAGCTTTCTTT
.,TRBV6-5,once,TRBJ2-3,CASSYSTVTDTQYF,TGTGCCAGCAGTTACTCGACAGTAACAGATACGCAGTATTTT
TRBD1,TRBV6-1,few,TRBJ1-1,CASSAPDRLIGNTEAFF,TGTGCCAGCAGTGCCCCGGACAGGCTAATCGGTAACACTGAAGCTTTCTTT
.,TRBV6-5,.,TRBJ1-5,CASRGGNNQPQHF,TGTGCCAGCAGGGGGGGTAACAATCAGCCCCAGCATTTT
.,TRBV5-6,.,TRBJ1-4,CASSLAPGEGEKLFF,TGTGCCAGCAGCTTGGCCCCCGGGGAGGGCGAAAAACTGTTTTTT
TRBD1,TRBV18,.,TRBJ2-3,CASSLQGGTDTQYF,TGTGCCAGCTCATTACAGGGGGGCACAGATACGCAGTATTTT
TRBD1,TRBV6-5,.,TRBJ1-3,CASSSSGGVGNTIYF,TGTGCCAGCAGTTCCTCAGGGGGCGTTGGAAACACCATATATTTT
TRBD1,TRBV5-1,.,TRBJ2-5,CASSLVPGGIGETQYF,TGCGCCAGCAGCTTGGTCCCAGGGGGCATCGGTGAGACCCAGTACTTC
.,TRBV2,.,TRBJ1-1,CASRQGFEAFF,TGTGCCAGCAGGCAGGGGTTTGAAGCTTTCTTT
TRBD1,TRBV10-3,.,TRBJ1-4,CAISGTGRAEKLFF,TGTGCCATCAGTGGGACAGGGCGAGCTGAAAAACTGTTTTTT
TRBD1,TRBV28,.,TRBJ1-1,CASRPRTGGLGNTEAFF,TGTGCCAGCAGACCCCGGACAGGGGGCTTGGGGAACACTGAAGCTTTCTTT
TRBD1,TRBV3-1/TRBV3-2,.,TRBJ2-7,CASSQLPGTALYEQYF,TGTGCCAGCAGCCAGCTGCCCGGGACAGCCCTCTACGAGCAGTACTTC
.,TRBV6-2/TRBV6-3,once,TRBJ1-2,CASSYSYIFSGSTDYGYTF,TGTGCCAGCAGTTATTCTTATATATTCAGCGGTTCGACCGACTATGGCTACACCTTC
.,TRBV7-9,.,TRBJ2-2,CASSLRLGDTGELFF,TGTGCCAGCAGCTTAAGGTTAGGGGACACCGGGGAGCTGTTTTTT
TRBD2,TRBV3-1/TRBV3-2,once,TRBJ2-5,CASSQGGGSHETQYF,TGTGCCAGCAGCCAAGGGGGCGGGAGCCATGAGACCCAGTACTTC
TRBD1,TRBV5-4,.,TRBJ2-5,CASSRDSLETQYF,TGTGCCAGCAGCCGGGACAGTCTGGAGACCCAGTACTTC
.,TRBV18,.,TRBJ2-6,CASSPLPRNSGANVLTF,TGTGCCAGCTCACCGCTACCTAGGAACTCTGGGGCCAACGTCCTGACTTTC
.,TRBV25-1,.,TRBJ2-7,CASSAPKAGKLTYEQYF,TGTGCCAGCAGTGCCCCAAAAGCGGGCAAACTAACCTACGAGCAGTACTTC
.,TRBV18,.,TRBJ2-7,CASSRETSSYEQYF,TGTGCCAGCTCAAGGGAGACGAGCTCCTACGAGCAGTACTTC
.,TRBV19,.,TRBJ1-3,CASSIGTGSGNTIYF,TGTGCCAGTAGTATTGGAACGGGCTCTGGAAACACCATATATTTT
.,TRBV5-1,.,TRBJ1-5,CASSPGTSSNQPQHF,TGCGCCAGCAGCCCCGGGACAAGTAGCAATCAGCCCCAGCATTTT
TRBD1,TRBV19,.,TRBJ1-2,CASSAGQFKDYTF,TGTGCCAGTAGTGCGGGACAGTTCAAGGACTACACCTTC
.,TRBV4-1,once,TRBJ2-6,CASSQEGQISGANVLTF,TGCGCCAGCAGCCAAGAAGGACAGATCTCTGGGGCCAACGTCCTGACTTTC
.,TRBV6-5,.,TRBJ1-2,CASSYSRGNPYGYTF,TGTGCCAGCAGTTACTCCAGAGGGAACCCCTATGGCTACACCTTC
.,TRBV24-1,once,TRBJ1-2,CAARGENGYTF,TGTGCCGCACGGGGTGAGAATGGCTACACCTTC
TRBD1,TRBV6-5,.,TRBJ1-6,CASSYSRTGDSPLHF,TGTGCCAGCAGTTACTCCCGGACAGGTGATTCACCCCTCCACTTT